Following are 3 T cell receptor beta chains from one sample sequenced in a study of shared clonotypes between healthy human individuals. Clones were read by immunoSEQ multiplex PCR, and TCRdb kept only the in-frame ones, dropping some. This table has more than 400,000 clones, 90% to 97% appearing once. Sequencing input: naive CD4+ T cells sorted from blood. The subset: CD45RA+ positively selected. The source of these receptors is a woman in her 30s in good health.

The rearrangement links TRBV28 to TRBJ1-5; D gene ambiguous. Germline CDR1 MDHEN, CDR2 SYDVKM. CDR3 length: 14 amino acids. V was pared by 7 bases and J by 5 bases, with 15 bases between. The CDR3 DNA follows: TGTGCCAGCATAGCGTATTGGGGAGATCAGCCCCAGCATTTT. This codes for CASIAYWGDQPQHF. The full variable domain, with the rest looked up from reference TRBV28 and TRBJ1-5, is DVKVTQSSRYLVKRTGEKVFLECVQDMDHENMFWYRQDPGLGLRLIYFSYDVKMKEKGDIPEGYSVSREKKERFSLILESASTNQTSMYLCASIAYWGDQPQHFGDGTRLSIL.

This clone was seen once. CDR3 nucleotide sequence: TGTGCCAGCTCACTTAACCCGGGACAGGGGGACACTAATGAAAAACTGTTTTTT. Translation: CASSLNPGQGDTNEKLFF. This chain uses TRBV18 with TRBJ1-4, with TRBD1 matching 11 bases. Germline V lookup: CDR1 KGHSH, CDR2 LQKENI. Germline trimming cut 4 bases from V and 2 bases from J; bases unmatched to any gene: 9. This CDR3 spans 18 amino acids.

This chain joins TRBV7-2 and TRBJ1-4; D not resolved. The CDR3 consists of 15 residues. V dropped 5 bases and J dropped 5 bases, with 15 bases sitting between them. CDR1 is SGHTA, CDR2 FQGNSA, per germline. The CDR3 DNA reads as TGTGCCAGCAGCCCAGTCGGGAGTTGGAATGAAAAACTGTTTTTT. This gives the protein CASSPVGSWNEKLFF.